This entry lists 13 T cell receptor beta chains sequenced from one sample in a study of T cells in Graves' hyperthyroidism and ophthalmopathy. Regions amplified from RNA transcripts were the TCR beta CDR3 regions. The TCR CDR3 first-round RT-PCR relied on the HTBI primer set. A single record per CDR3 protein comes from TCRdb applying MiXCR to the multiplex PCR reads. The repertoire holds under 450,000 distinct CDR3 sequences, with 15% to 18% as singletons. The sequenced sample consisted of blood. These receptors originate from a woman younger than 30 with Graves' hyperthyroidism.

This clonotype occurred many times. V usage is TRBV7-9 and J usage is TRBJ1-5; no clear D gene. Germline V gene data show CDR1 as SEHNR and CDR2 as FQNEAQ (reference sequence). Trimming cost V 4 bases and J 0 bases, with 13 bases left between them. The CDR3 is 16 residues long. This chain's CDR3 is CASSSLFGPSNQPQHF. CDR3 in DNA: TGTGCCAGCAGCTCGCTTTTTGGCCCTAGCAATCAGCCCCAGCATTTT. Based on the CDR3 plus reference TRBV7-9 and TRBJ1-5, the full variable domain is DTGVSQNPRHKITKRGQNVTFRCDPISEHNRLYWYRQTLGQGPEFLTYFQNEAQLEKSRLLSDRFSAERPKGSFSTLEIQRTEQGDSAMYLCASSSLFGPSNQPQHFGDGTRLSIL.

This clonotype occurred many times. CDR3 region: CASSRRAGSGFEQFF. The CDR3 region has the DNA TGTGCCAGCAGCCGGCGGGCGGGAAGCGGGTTTGAGCAGTTCTTC. The chain links TRBV7-9 to TRBJ2-1, with a tentative D call TRBD2 (6 bases). Germline CDR1 SEHNR, CDR2 FQNEAQ (reference sequence). Trimming stripped 5 bases from V and 9 bases from J, with 20 bases between. CDR3 size: 15 residues.

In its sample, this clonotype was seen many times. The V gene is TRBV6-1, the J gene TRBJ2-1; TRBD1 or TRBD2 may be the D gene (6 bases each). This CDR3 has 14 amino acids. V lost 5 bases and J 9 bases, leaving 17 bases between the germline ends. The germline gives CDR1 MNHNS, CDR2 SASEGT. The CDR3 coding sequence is TGTGCCAGCAGTTCTCAGGGGCGGGAAGGTGAGCAGTTCTTC. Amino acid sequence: CASSSQGREGEQFF.

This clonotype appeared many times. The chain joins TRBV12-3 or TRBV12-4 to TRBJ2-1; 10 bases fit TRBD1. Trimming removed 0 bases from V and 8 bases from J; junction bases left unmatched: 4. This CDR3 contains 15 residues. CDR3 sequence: CASSLAETGGYEQFF. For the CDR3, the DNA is TGTGCCAGCAGTTTAGCGGAGACAGGGGGCTATGAGCAGTTCTTC.

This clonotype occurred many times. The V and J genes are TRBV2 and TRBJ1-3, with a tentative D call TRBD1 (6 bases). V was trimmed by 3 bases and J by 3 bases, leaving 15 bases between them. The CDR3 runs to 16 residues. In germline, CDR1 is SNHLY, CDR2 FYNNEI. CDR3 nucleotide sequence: TGTGCCAGCAGTGATCCAGGGGTACTTGGTGGAAACACCATATATTTT. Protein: CASSDPGVLGGNTIYF.

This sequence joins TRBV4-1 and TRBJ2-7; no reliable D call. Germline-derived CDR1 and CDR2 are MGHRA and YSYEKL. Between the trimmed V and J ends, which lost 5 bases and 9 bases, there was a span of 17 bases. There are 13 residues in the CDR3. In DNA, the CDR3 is TGCGCCAGCAGCTCCCTCCCGCTAGTAGGGCAGTACTTC. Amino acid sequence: CASSSLPLVGQYF.

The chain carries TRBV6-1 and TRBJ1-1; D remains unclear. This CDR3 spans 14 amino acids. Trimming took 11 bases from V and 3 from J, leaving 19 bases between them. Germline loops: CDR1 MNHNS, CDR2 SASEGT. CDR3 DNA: TGTGCCGCATCGACCCCTGTGATGTACACTGAAGCTTTCTTT. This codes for CAASTPVMYTEAFF.

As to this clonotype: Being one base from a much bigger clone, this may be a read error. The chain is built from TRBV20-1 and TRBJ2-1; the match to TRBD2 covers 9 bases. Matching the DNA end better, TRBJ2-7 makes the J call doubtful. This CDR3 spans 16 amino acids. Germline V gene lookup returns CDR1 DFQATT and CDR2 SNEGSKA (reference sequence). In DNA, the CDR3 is TGCAGTGCTAGGGGGGGTATAGCGGGGGCCTACAATGAGCAGTACTTC. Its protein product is CSARGGIAGAYNEQYF.

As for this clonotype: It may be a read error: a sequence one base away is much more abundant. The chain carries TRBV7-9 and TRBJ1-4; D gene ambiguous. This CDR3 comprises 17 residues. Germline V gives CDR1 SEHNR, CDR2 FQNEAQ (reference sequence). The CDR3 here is CAGSSDPYLSLTEKLFF. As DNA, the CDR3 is TGTGCCGGCAGCTCCGACCCATATCTGAGCCTCACCGAAAAACTGTTTTTT.

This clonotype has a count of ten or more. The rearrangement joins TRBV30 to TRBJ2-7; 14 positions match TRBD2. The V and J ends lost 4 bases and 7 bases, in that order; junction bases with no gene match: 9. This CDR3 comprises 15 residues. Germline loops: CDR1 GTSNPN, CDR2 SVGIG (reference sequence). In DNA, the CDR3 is TGTGCCTGGAAACTGACTAGCGGGAGGGCCGGTGAGCAGTACTTC. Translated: CAWKLTSGRAGEQYF.

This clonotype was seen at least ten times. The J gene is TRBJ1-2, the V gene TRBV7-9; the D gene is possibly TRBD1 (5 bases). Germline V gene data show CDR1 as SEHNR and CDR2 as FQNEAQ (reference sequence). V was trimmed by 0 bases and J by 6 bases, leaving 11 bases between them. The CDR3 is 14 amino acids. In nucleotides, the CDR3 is TGTGCCAGCAGCTTAGCAGAGACAGAAGATGGCTACACCTTC. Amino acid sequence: CASSLAETEDGYTF.

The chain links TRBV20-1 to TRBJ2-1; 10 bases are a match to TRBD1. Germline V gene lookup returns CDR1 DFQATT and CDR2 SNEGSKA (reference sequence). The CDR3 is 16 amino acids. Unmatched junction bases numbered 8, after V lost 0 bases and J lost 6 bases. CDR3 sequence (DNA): TGCAGTGCTAGAGATGCCGGGACAGGGGATTTCAATGAGCAGTTCTTC. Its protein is CSARDAGTGDFNEQFF.

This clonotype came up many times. Here the CDR3 DNA reads TGTGCCAGCTCACCACTCGGGACAGGGGGCGGCTACACCTTC. Translating gives CASSPLGTGGGYTF. The chain has TRBV18 and TRBJ1-2; TRBD1 matches 12 bases. Trimming cost V 1 base and J 8 bases; bases outside gene matches: 2. This CDR3 comprises 14 residues. Germline lookup yields CDR1 KGHSH and CDR2 LQKENI. The full variable domain, rest sourced from reference TRBV18 and TRBJ1-2, is NAGVMQNPRHLVRRRGQEARLRCSPMKGHSHVYWYRQLPEEGLKFMVYLQKENIIDESGMPKERFSAEFPKEGPSILRIQQVVRGDSAAYFCASSPLGTGGGYTFGSGTRLTVV.